Each of the 32 T cell receptor beta chains below was sequenced from the same sample in a study of cytomegalovirus exposure and HLA in healthy donors (dated by TCRdb to the late 2010s). Library preparation used the immunoSEQ multiplex PCR assay. A mixture of 60 forward primers for TCR Vbeta segments and 13 reverse primers for TCR Jbeta segments was used in the multiplex PCR. The immuneACCESS repertoire file appears here via TCRdb, limited to in-frame rearrangements. These files lack a portion of the clones; in checked studies, under half of the deficit traces to unresolved V genes, and the cause of the others is not known. The sample records 150,000 to 200,000 clones, about three quarters of which are singletons. The top ten clones comprise around 0.97% of the sample. The sample was PBMCs. These receptor sequences come from a woman aged 45 to 65 in good health and CMV-seropositive.

The chain uses TRBV6-5 and TRBJ2-3; D perhaps matches TRBD2 (7 bases). Trimming took 0 bases from V and 5 from J, leaving 12 bases between them. This CDR3 contains 15 residues. The V gene's germline CDR1 is MNHEY and CDR2 SVGAGI. The CDR3 DNA follows: TGTGCCAGCAGTTACTCGAGGGGGGGCGTAGATACGCAGTATTTT. As protein: CASSYSRGGVDTQYF.

The chain links TRBV29-1 to TRBJ2-5; 8 bases agree with TRBD2. The CDR3 runs to 13 residues. J gave up 5 bases and V 7 bases, and 9 bases lay outside the gene matches. The germline gives CDR1 SQVTM, CDR2 ANQGSEA. The CDR3 nucleotides read TGCAGCGCCGTCGGGGGGGGGCAGGAGACCCAGTACTTC. It encodes CSAVGGGQETQYF.

J is TRBJ2-5 and V is TRBV27; 10 bases fit TRBD2. Trimming removed 1 base from V and 4 bases from J; junction bases left unmatched: 12. Germline-derived CDR1 and CDR2 are MNHEY and SMNVEV (reference sequence). The CDR3 runs to 18 residues. CDR3 in DNA: TGTGCCAGCAGTTTATTTGGTCGAGCGGGGGGGCAAGGAGAGACCCAGTACTTC. Translating it yields CASSLFGRAGGQGETQYF.

This clone was recorded only once. The CDR3 here is CASSKNHTRRGGLFF. The DNA for the CDR3 is TGTGCCAGCAGCAAAAACCATACGAGGAGGGGAGGACTGTTTTTT. The genes are TRBV21-1 and TRBJ1-4. TRBV21-1 is a recognized pseudogene. The CDR3 runs 15 residues.

In this sample, this clone turned up once. The chain recombines TRBV4-3 with TRBJ2-7; 7 nucleotides match TRBD1. The CDR3 is made up of 16 amino acids. CDR1 and CDR2 from the germline V gene are LGHNA and YSLEER. The trim removed 0 bases at V and 6 bases at J, leaving 11 bases unmatched. The CDR3 nucleotides read TGCGCCAGCAGCCAAGATAGCCAGGGGGTGTTGGGCGAGCAGTACTTC. It specifies CASSQDSQGVLGEQYF.

Concerning this clone: Different DNA sequences within this sample yield the same CDR3. This chain joins TRBV6-5 and TRBJ1-2, with a possible D match to TRBD1 (5 bases). Germline-derived CDR1 and CDR2 are MNHEY and SVGAGI. V lost 6 bases, J lost 5 bases, and 16 bases lay in between. The CDR3 contains 14 residues. CDR3 region: CASSDLQGRYGYTF. CDR3 bases: TGTGCCAGCAGCGACCTGCAGGGTAGATATGGCTACACCTTC.

The V gene is TRBV7-2, the J gene TRBJ1-5; D is ambiguous. Trimming removed 4 bases at V and 3 bases at J, with 19 bases between. The CDR3 covers 17 residues. Per the germline V gene, CDR1 is SGHTA and CDR2 is FQGNSA. This CDR3 reads CASSSRKASGSNQPQHF. The CDR3 DNA is TGTGCCAGCAGCTCCCGCAAAGCTTCAGGTTCCAATCAGCCCCAGCATTTT.

The chain carries TRBV28 and TRBJ1-2, with TRBD1 matching 11 bases. The CDR3 runs to 13 residues. J was trimmed by 4 bases and V by 10 bases; bases with no gene match: 5. Germline V gene data show CDR1 as MDHEN and CDR2 as SYDVKM. The CDR3, as DNA: TGTGCCATCCCGGGACAGGGGGGCTATGGCTACACCTTC. Protein sequence: CAIPGQGGYGYTF.

The rearrangement links TRBV12-5 to TRBJ2-7; maybe TRBD2 (5 bases). The germline gives CDR1 LGHNT, CDR2 FRNRAP. V was pared by 3 bases and J by 3 bases, with 15 bases between. The CDR3 sequence is 15 residues long. CDR3 sequence reads: CASGLAVGVVYEQYF. The CDR3 DNA reads TGTGCTAGTGGTTTAGCCGTCGGGGTAGTCTACGAGCAGTACTTC.

This clone was seen a few times. The rearrangement joins TRBV6-1 to TRBJ1-3; unclear D gene. The CDR3 extends over 16 amino acids. CDR1 is MNHNS, CDR2 SASEGT, per germline. Between the trimmed V and J ends, which lost 3 bases and 5 bases, there was a span of 17 bases. The CDR3 nucleotides are TGTGCCAGCAGTGAGTCCGTTGGTGGGCGCAGAAACACCATATATTTT. It translates to CASSESVGGRRNTIYF.

In this sample, this clone turned up a few times. This chain joins TRBV28 and TRBJ1-1; tentatively, D is TRBD1 (5 bases). Trimming left V 4 bases short and J 1 base short, with 7 bases between. There are 13 residues in the CDR3. Per the germline V gene, CDR1 is MDHEN and CDR2 is SYDVKM. The CDR3 spells CASSSQGNTEAFF. CDR3 in DNA: TGTGCCAGCAGTTCGCAGGGGAACACTGAAGCTTTCTTT.

This clone was found once. The chain joins TRBV7-2 to TRBJ1-5, with 8 nucleotides matching TRBD1. Trimming took 3 bases from V and 6 from J; bases not matched to a gene: 1. Germline V gene sequence: CDR1 SGHTA, CDR2 FQGNSA. The CDR3 is 13 amino acids. The CDR3 is CASSFDRGQPQHF. The CDR3 DNA reads TGTGCCAGCAGCTTCGACAGGGGTCAGCCCCAGCATTTT.

V and J are TRBV27 and TRBJ2-7, with D possibly being TRBD1 (5 bases). Between the trimmed V and J ends, which lost 5 bases and 3 bases, there was a span of 11 bases. CDR1 and CDR2 (germline): MNHEY, SMNVEV (reference sequence). This CDR3 is built from 13 residues. The CDR3 region has the DNA TGTGCCAGCAGTCCAGGGCAAAACTACGAGCAGTACTTC. This codes for CASSPGQNYEQYF.

The chain uses TRBV19 and TRBJ1-1; 7 bases fit TRBD1. The germline V gene encodes CDR1 LNHDA and CDR2 SQIVND (reference sequence). CDR3 length equals 16 residues. V lost 4 bases, J lost 2 bases, and 10 bases stayed unmatched. CDR3 residues: CASSTYRDRLNTEAFF. CDR3 coding DNA: TGTGCCAGTAGTACGTACCGGGACAGACTTAACACTGAAGCTTTCTTT.

CDR3 sequence (DNA): TGCGCCAGCAGCTTGGGAAGGTCAGGGTTCTACGAGCAGTACTTC. Translated: CASSLGRSGFYEQYF. The chain has TRBV5-1 and TRBJ2-7; D possibly corresponds to TRBD1 (5 bases). The length of the CDR3 is 15 residues. Germline loops: CDR1 SGHRS, CDR2 YFSETQ. The V end lost 0 bases, the J end lost 3 bases, and 13 bases lay between the germline ends.

V and J are TRBV2 and TRBJ2-7, with TRBD2 matching over 10 bases. This CDR3 is built from 15 residues. Germline CDR1 is SNHLY and CDR2 is FYNNEI. V lost 8 bases to trimming and J lost 7 bases; unmatched junction nucleotides: 14. CDR3 residues: CASWEREGLVGEQYF. CDR3 nucleotide sequence: TGTGCCAGCTGGGAGCGGGAGGGTCTTGTGGGAGAGCAGTACTTC.

In its sample, this clone was seen a few times. V is TRBV18 and J is TRBJ1-4; 7 bases are shared with TRBD1. Germline trimming cut 5 bases from V and 8 bases from J; bases unmatched to any gene: 8. The CDR3 has 14 residues. Germline CDR1 is KGHSH and CDR2 is LQKENI. CDR3 sequence (DNA): TGTGCCAGCTCAGAGGACAGGCTTAACGAAAAACTGTTTTTT. This translates into CASSEDRLNEKLFF.

The V and J genes are TRBV25-1 and TRBJ1-2, with D perhaps TRBD1 (6 bases). This CDR3 has 14 amino acids. The V gene's germline CDR1 is MGHDK and CDR2 SYGVNS. V was pared by 4 bases and J by 1 base, with 10 bases between. The DNA for the CDR3 is TGTGCCAGCAGTGCATACAGGGATAACTATGGCTACACCTTC. This encodes CASSAYRDNYGYTF.

The table lists this clone with a few counts. V and J are TRBV27 and TRBJ2-7; D is perhaps TRBD1 (8 bases). The ends were cut back, 4 bases at V and 2 bases at J, with 15 bases in the middle. Germline V gene sequence: CDR1 MNHEY, CDR2 SMNVEV (reference sequence). The CDR3 length is 15 residues. The CDR3 is CASSSKQGGAYEQYF. CDR3 bases: TGTGCCAGCAGTTCTAAACAGGGGGGGGCCTACGAGCAGTACTTC.

J is TRBJ2-5 and V is TRBV7-9; TRBD1 aligns across 7 bases. Trimming cost V 0 bases and J 4 bases; bases outside gene matches: 5. CDR1 SEHNR and CDR2 FQNEAQ come from the germline V gene (reference sequence). The CDR3 is made up of 15 amino acids. The CDR3 loop reads CASSLAQAGGETQYF. In nucleotides, the CDR3 is TGTGCCAGCAGCTTAGCGCAGGCAGGGGGAGAGACCCAGTACTTC.

The rearrangement joins TRBV27 to TRBJ1-2, with D possibly being TRBD1 (6 bases). Trimming left V 5 bases short and J 5 bases short, with 12 bases between. CDR1 is MNHEY, CDR2 SMNVEV, per germline (reference sequence). The CDR3 extends over 13 amino acids. CDR3 in DNA: TGTGCCAGCAGTGTAGACAGGAGTTATGGCTACACCTTC. It specifies CASSVDRSYGYTF.

This sequence joins TRBV10-3 and TRBJ2-7; TRBD1 matches at 8 bases. The V and J ends lost 10 bases and 2 bases, in that order; junction bases with no gene match: 10. The germline V gene encodes CDR1 ENHRY and CDR2 SYGVKD. The CDR3 runs 14 residues. CDR3 DNA sequence: TGTGCCACACGAACCGGGACAGGCACCTACGAGCAGTACTTC. Translating gives CATRTGTGTYEQYF.

This chain joins TRBV7-2 and TRBJ2-4; D ambiguous. Germline-derived CDR1 and CDR2 are SGHTA and FQGNSA. Trimming took off 5 bases at V and 8 bases at J, with 19 bases between the two ends. The CDR3 covers 15 residues. CDR3 region: CASSPSRRVIDIQYF. The CDR3 nucleotides are TGTGCCAGCAGCCCCTCTCGCCGGGTAATAGACATTCAGTACTTC.

This chain links TRBV6-1 with TRBJ2-7; TRBD1 might be the D (6 bases). This CDR3 comprises 12 residues. Trimming removed 3 bases at V and 6 bases at J, with 9 bases between. Germline values: CDR1 MNHNS, CDR2 SASEGT. In DNA, the CDR3 is TGTGCCAGCAGTGAGAGGGGGAGCGAGCAGTACTTC. This gives the protein CASSERGSEQYF.

V is TRBV7-2 and J is TRBJ1-5; D is perhaps TRBD1 (5 bases). CDR1 SGHTA and CDR2 FQGNSA come from the germline V gene. CDR3 size: 16 residues. V gave up 5 bases and J gave up 1 base, with 15 bases separating them. CDR3 DNA sequence: TGTGCCAGCAGCCCCCTCGGGACTTTCAGCAATCAGCCCCAGCATTTT. This sequence encodes CASSPLGTFSNQPQHF.

The J gene is TRBJ2-7, the V gene TRBV6-5; a weak D match, TRBD1 (5 bases). The CDR3 loop spans 14 amino acids. From germline, CDR1 is MNHEY and CDR2 SVGAGI. Trimming took off 4 bases at V and 4 bases at J, with 14 bases between the two ends. In nucleotides, the CDR3 is TGTGCCAGCAGTTCGCCTATAAGGGGTTACGAGCAGTACTTC. As protein: CASSSPIRGYEQYF.

The gene calls are TRBV11-2 and TRBJ2-1; D is possibly TRBD1 (6 bases). This CDR3 is built from 15 residues. Trimming took off 4 bases at V and 4 bases at J, with 14 bases between the two ends. Germline CDR1 reads SGHAT; CDR2 reads FQNNGV. CDR3 sequence reads: CASSSQWGPYNEQFF. CDR3 DNA: TGTGCCAGCAGCTCCCAATGGGGGCCTTACAATGAGCAGTTCTTC.

The J gene is TRBJ1-2, the V gene TRBV19, with 7 bases fitting TRBD1. V lost 5 bases and J lost 6; bases outside the gene matches: 9. This CDR3 comprises 14 residues. Germline loops: CDR1 LNHDA, CDR2 SQIVND (reference sequence). Here the CDR3 DNA reads TGTGCCAGTAGTCACTGGGACAGTAAGGATGGCTACACCTTC. It is translated as CASSHWDSKDGYTF.

This clone was counted once. The chain is built from TRBV30 and TRBJ2-6; possibly TRBD1 for D (5 bases). The CDR3 runs to 16 residues. The V end lost 6 bases, the J end lost 0 bases, and 15 bases lay between the germline ends. Germline lookup yields CDR1 GTSNPN and CDR2 SVGIG (reference sequence). The CDR3 spells CACYGQGNSGANVLTF. CDR3 bases: TGTGCCTGTTATGGTCAGGGAAACTCTGGGGCCAACGTCCTGACTTTC.

The chain recombines TRBV10-2 with TRBJ2-1; TRBD2 matches at 8 bases. The CDR3 is 17 residues long. V trimming: 7 bases; J trimming: 5 bases; junction bases outside the gene matches: 16. Germline V gives CDR1 WSHSY, CDR2 SAAADI. Here the CDR3 DNA reads TGCGCCAGCATTAGGACCCAGAGCGGGGGCCCCAACAATGAGCAGTTCTTC. This gives the protein CASIRTQSGGPNNEQFF.

The CDR3 nucleotides are TGTGCCAGCAGCTTAAACAGGGGCCCCTACGAGCAGTACTTC. Its protein is CASSLNRGPYEQYF. The V gene is TRBV7-3, the J gene TRBJ2-7; 7 bases are a match to TRBD1. The CDR3 is made up of 14 amino acids. V lost 1 base, J lost 2 bases, and 2 bases stayed unmatched. Per the germline V gene, CDR1 is SGHTA and CDR2 is FQGTGA.

This chain links TRBV15 with TRBJ2-3; TRBD2 matches 8 bases. In germline, CDR1 is LNHNV, CDR2 YYDKDF (reference sequence). J gave up 0 bases and V 4 bases, and 9 bases lay outside the gene matches. The CDR3 extends over 17 amino acids. CDR3 amino acids: CATSKFGLAVSTDTQYF. In nucleotides, the CDR3 is TGTGCCACCAGCAAGTTCGGACTAGCAGTGAGCACAGATACGCAGTATTTT.